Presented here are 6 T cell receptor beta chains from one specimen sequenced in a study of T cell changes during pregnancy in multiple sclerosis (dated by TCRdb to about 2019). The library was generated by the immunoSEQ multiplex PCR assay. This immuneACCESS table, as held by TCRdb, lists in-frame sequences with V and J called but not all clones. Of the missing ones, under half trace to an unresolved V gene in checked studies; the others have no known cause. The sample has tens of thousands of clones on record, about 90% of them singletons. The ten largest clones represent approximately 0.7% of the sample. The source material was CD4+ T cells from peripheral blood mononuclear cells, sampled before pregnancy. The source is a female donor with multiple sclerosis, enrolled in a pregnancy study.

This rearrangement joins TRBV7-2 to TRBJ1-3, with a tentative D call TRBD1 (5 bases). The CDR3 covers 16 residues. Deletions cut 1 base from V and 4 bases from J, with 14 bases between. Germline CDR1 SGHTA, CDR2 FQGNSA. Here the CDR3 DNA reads TGTGCCAGCAGCTTAGGGCGCAGGGCGCAAGGAAACACCATATATTTT. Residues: CASSLGRRAQGNTIYF. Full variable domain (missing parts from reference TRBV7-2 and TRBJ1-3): GAGVSQSPSNKVTEKGKDVELRCDPISGHTALYWYRQSLGQGLEFLIYFQGNSAPDKSGLPSDRFSAERTGGSVSTLTIQRTQQEDSAVYLCASSLGRRAQGNTIYFGEGSWLTVV.

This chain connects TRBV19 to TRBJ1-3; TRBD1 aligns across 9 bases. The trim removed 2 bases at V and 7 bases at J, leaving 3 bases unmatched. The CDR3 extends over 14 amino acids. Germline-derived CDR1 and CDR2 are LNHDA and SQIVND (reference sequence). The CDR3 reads CASSIRGQGNTIYF. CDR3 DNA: TGTGCCAGTAGTATACGAGGACAGGGGAACACCATATATTTT.

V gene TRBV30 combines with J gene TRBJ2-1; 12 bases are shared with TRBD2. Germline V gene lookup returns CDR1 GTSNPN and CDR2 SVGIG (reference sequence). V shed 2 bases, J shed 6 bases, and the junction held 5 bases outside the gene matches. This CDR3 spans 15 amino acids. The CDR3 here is CAWSPLAGGSNEQFF. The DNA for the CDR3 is TGTGCCTGGAGTCCTCTAGCGGGGGGGTCCAATGAGCAGTTCTTC.

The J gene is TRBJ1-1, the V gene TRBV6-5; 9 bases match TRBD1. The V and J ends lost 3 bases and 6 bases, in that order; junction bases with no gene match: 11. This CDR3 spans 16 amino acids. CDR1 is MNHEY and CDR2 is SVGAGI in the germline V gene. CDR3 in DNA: TGTGCCAGCAGTTATTTAGTTACAGGGGGCATCGCTGAAGCTTTCTTT. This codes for CASSYLVTGGIAEAFF.

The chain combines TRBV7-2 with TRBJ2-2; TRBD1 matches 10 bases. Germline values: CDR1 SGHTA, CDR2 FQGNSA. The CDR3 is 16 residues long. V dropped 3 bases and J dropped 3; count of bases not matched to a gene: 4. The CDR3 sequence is CASSLGTGDYTGELFF. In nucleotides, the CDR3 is TGTGCCAGCAGCTTGGGGACAGGGGACTACACCGGGGAGCTGTTTTTT. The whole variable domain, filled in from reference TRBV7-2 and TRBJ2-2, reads GAGVSQSPSNKVTEKGKDVELRCDPISGHTALYWYRQSLGQGLEFLIYFQGNSAPDKSGLPSDRFSAERTGGSVSTLTIQRTQQEDSAVYLCASSLGTGDYTGELFFGEGSRLTVL.

CDR3 nucleotide sequence: TGTGCCAGCAGTGAGGGGGGACAGAATCAGCCCCAGCATTTT. Its protein product is CASSEGGQNQPQHF. The V gene is TRBV6-1, the J gene TRBJ1-5; TRBD1 matches at 7 bases. The J segment lost 4 bases and the V segment lost 3 bases, leaving 3 bases of the junction unmatched. Germline CDR1 MNHNS, CDR2 SASEGT. This CDR3 has 14 amino acids.